Given below is one TCR beta chain in context. Its target is not known. The entry originates in a study of monozygotic twins with inflammatory bowel disease. Regarding the study as a whole: There was no support for any single strong signal or clonotype associated with IBD.

CDR1 and CDR2 (germline): SEHNR, FQNEAQ (reference sequence). This CDR3 region has 14 residues. TCRdb derives one entry per CDR3 protein from the 5' RACE reads, leaving out DNA. Here the sample table reports about 130,000 distinct CDR3 sequences. Phlebotomy per donor yielded a single 2.5 ml blood sample. Source material: blood. This clonotype was sampled from a human donor with ulcerative colitis or Crohn's disease, or a healthy co-twin of an affected twin (not recorded which). The genes are TRBV7-9 and TRBJ2-5. CDR3 sequence: CASSFGFLSETQYF.